The clone carrying this T cell receptor (beta chain) was observed a few times. What it binds is unknown. The CDR3 is 14 amino acids. With 0 bases clipped from V and 10 bases from J, the junction kept 7 bases outside the gene matches. Germline CDR1 SGHRS, CDR2 YFSETQ. Caucasian, healthy and from Russia, the donors were aged between 6 and 90. This sample stems from a study of blood T cells in healthy people across ages. Looking at the study overall: Through template switching, about one barcoded beta molecule was captured per two T cells, as measured in model experiments. Findings and limits, study-wide: The CMV status of each donor remained undetermined, and this could have confounded shifts in expanded clonotypes. Roughly linear declines in TCR beta diversity per million T cells occurred with age.

Then a second PCR, running roughly 7 to 11 cycles, was carried out with a sample-barcoded 5' primer and a J-beta primer mix. A single record per CDR3 protein comes from TCRdb applying MiXCR to the 5' RACE reads. The sample lists approximately 1,000,000 distinct CDR3 sequences; under 55% were seen once. The sequence came from an older woman in good health. V usage is TRBV5-1 and J usage is TRBJ2-7, with 10 bases lining up with TRBD1. The sequencing input was blood. CDR3 sequence (DNA): TGCGCCAGCAGCTTGGATACCGGGACAGGGGAACAGTACTTC. Its protein product is CASSLDTGTGEQYF.